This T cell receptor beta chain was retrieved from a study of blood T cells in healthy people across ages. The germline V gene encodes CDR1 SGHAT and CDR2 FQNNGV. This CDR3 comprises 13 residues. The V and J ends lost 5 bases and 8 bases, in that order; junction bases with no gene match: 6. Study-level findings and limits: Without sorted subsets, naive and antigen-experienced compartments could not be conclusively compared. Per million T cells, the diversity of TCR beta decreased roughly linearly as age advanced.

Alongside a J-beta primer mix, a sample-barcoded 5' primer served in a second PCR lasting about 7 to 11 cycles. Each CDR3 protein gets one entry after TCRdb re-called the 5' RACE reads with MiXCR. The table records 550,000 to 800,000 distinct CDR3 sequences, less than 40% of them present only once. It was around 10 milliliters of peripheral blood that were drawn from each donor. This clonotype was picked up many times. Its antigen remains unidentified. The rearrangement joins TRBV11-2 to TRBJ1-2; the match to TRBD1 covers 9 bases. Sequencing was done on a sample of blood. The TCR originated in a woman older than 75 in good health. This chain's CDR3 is CASSPRTGEGYTF. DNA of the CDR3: TGTGCCAGCAGCCCTCGGACAGGGGAAGGCTACACCTTC.